This entry lists 17 T cell receptor beta chains sequenced from one sample in a study of T cells and Merkel cell carcinoma outcomes. Repertoires were generated with immunoSEQ multiplex PCR, while TCRdb's copy carries only in-frame clones and drops some. In the table there are about 9,200 clones, approximately 81% of which are singletons. The sequenced sample was tumor tissue from Merkel cell carcinoma. Source of these receptors: a human donor with Merkel cell carcinoma.

The chain carries TRBV4-2 and TRBJ1-3; D is perhaps TRBD1 (6 bases). V was clipped by 0 bases and J by 3 bases, with 18 bases between them. In germline, CDR1 is LGHNA, CDR2 YNFKEQ. The CDR3 is made up of 18 amino acids. DNA of the CDR3: TGTGCCAGCAGCCAAGATGGCAACAGGGCCTCTAGTGGAAACACCATATATTTT. Translating gives CASSQDGNRASSGNTIYF.

The chain carries TRBV6-5 and TRBJ1-5, with 7 positions matching TRBD1. J lost 4 bases, V lost 4 bases, and 4 bases had no gene match. The CDR3 spans 14 residues. Per germline, CDR1 MNHEY and CDR2 SVGAGI. The CDR3 bases are TGTGCCAGCAGTTTAGGGGGCAATAATCAGCCCCAGCATTTT. Translation: CASSLGGNNQPQHF.

The V gene is TRBV19, the J gene TRBJ1-5, with a weak D call TRBD1 (6 bases). Trimming cost V 4 bases and J 4 bases, with 11 bases left between them. This CDR3 is 14 amino acids long. CDR1 and CDR2 (germline): LNHDA, SQIVND (reference sequence). Written as DNA, the CDR3 is TGTGCCAGTAGTAGTCGGACAGATAATCAGCCCCAGCATTTT. As protein: CASSSRTDNQPQHF.

The chain couples TRBV7-9 to TRBJ2-2; 8 bases are shared with TRBD1. CDR3 length: 16 amino acids. V lost 3 bases to trimming and J lost 4 bases; unmatched junction nucleotides: 7. Germline CDR1 SEHNR, CDR2 FQNEAQ (reference sequence). CDR3 DNA sequence: TGTGCCAGCAGCTTGGGAGGACAGGGAGGCACCGGGGAGCTGTTTTTT. Amino acids: CASSLGGQGGTGELFF.

This CDR3 is CASSAGAGTGGAGNQPQHF. CDR3 DNA sequence: TGTGCCAGCAGCGCGGGAGCCGGGACAGGGGGCGCAGGCAATCAGCCCCAGCATTTT. V and J are TRBV9 and TRBJ1-5, with 12 bases that match TRBD1. This CDR3 spans 19 amino acids. Germline V gene sequence: CDR1 SGDLS, CDR2 YYNGEE. V shed 3 bases, J shed 2 bases, and the junction held 12 bases outside the gene matches. Drawing the rest from reference TRBV9 and TRBJ1-5, the complete variable domain is DSGVTQTPKHLITATGQRVTLRCSPRSGDLSVYWYQQSLDQGLQFLIQYYNGEERAKGNILERFSAQQFPDLHSELNLSSLELGDSALYFCASSAGAGTGGAGNQPQHFGDGTRLSIL.

The chain joins TRBV19 to TRBJ2-7, with D possibly called TRBD1 or TRBD2 (5 bases each). Germline CDR1 is LNHDA and CDR2 is SQIVND (reference sequence). Trimming cost V 6 bases and J 9 bases, with 15 bases left between them. The CDR3 extends over 12 amino acids. The CDR3 nucleotides read TGTGCCAGTAGCACAAGTGGGACCGCGCAGTACTTC. Translation gives CASSTSGTAQYF. Using reference TRBV19 and TRBJ2-7 for the parts outside the CDR3, the full variable domain is DGGITQSPKYLFRKEGQNVTLSCEQNLNHDAMYWYRQDPGQGLRLIYYSQIVNDFQKGDIAEGYSVSREKKESFPLTVTSAQKNPTAFYLCASSTSGTAQYFGPGTRLTVT.

V is TRBV5-6 and J is TRBJ2-3, with D unresolved. V lost 1 base to trimming and J lost 2 bases, with 5 bases between them. The CDR3 is 13 amino acids. The germline CDR1 and CDR2 sequences are SGHDT and YYEEEE. The CDR3 nucleotides read TGTGCCAGCAGCTTGTTCGACACAGATACGCAGTATTTT. Translated, it gives CASSLFDTDTQYF.

The chain joins TRBV9 to TRBJ1-2; no firm D call. The CDR3 is made up of 15 amino acids. V lost 0 bases and J 5 bases, leaving 14 bases between the germline ends. Germline V lookup: CDR1 SGDLS, CDR2 YYNGEE. The CDR3 region is CASSVDPGSPYGYTF. The CDR3 DNA is TGTGCCAGCAGCGTAGATCCTGGCAGTCCTTATGGCTACACCTTC.

This chain links TRBV7-6 with TRBJ2-5; D is possibly TRBD2 (5 bases). The CDR3 is 15 amino acids. The V end was cut by 1 base, the J end by 7 bases, with 16 bases between. Germline CDR1 and CDR2: SGHVS and FNYEAQ. For the CDR3, the DNA is TGTGCCAGCAGCTTAGTTCCCCCCCCAGGAGGGACCCAGTACTTC. Translated, it gives CASSLVPPPGGTQYF.

V is TRBV18 and J is TRBJ1-1; TRBD1 agrees at 8 bases. Losses at the gene ends were 0 bases for V and 0 bases for J; bases not matched to a gene: 0. Germline values: CDR1 KGHSH, CDR2 LQKENI. The CDR3 is 15 residues long. The CDR3 DNA reads as TGTGCCAGCTCACCACCGACAGGGGTGAACACTGAAGCTTTCTTT. Translation: CASSPPTGVNTEAFF.

This chain's CDR3 is CASSQEVRIRPQHF. DNA for the CDR3: TGCGCCAGCAGCCAAGAGGTACGAATCCGGCCCCAGCATTTT. The genes are TRBV4-3 and TRBJ1-5; D uncertain. V lost 0 bases and J 9 bases, leaving 12 bases between the germline ends. CDR1 LGHNA and CDR2 YSLEER come from the germline V gene. The CDR3 has 14 amino acids.

The chain recombines TRBV5-1 with TRBJ1-1; tentatively, D is TRBD1 (5 bases). V was clipped by 1 base and J by 0 bases, with 13 bases between them. The length of the CDR3 is 16 residues. Germline V gives CDR1 SGHRS, CDR2 YFSETQ. CDR3 bases: TGCGCCAGCAGCTTGTTTGCGGGGCGGATGAACACTGAAGCTTTCTTT. Its translation is CASSLFAGRMNTEAFF.

J is TRBJ1-5 and V is TRBV18; tentatively, D is TRBD1 (6 bases). V gave up 3 bases and J gave up 1 base, with 13 bases separating them. Germline V CDR1 and CDR2: KGHSH, LQKENI. This CDR3 contains 16 residues. CDR3: CASSPDDGQSNQPQHF. The DNA for the CDR3 is TGTGCCAGCTCACCGGATGATGGACAGAGCAATCAGCCCCAGCATTTT.

This clone showed up just a few times. This chain connects TRBV28 to TRBJ1-6; D is unclear. Trimming cost V 5 bases and J 6 bases, with 14 bases left between them. The CDR3 has 15 amino acids. Germline V lookup: CDR1 MDHEN, CDR2 SYDVKM. CDR3 in amino acids: CASSRVSTFNSPLHF. CDR3 nucleotide sequence: TGTGCCAGCAGTAGAGTCTCTACTTTTAATTCACCCCTCCACTTT.

CDR3: CSVDGGKGDEQYF. DNA for the CDR3: TGCAGCGTTGATGGGGGGAAAGGTGACGAGCAGTACTTC. The gene calls are TRBV29-1 and TRBJ2-7, with D perhaps matching TRBD2 (6 bases). V was shortened by 3 bases and J by 5 bases, with 14 bases between the two germline ends. Per the germline V gene, CDR1 is SQVTM and CDR2 is ANQGSEA. The CDR3 is 13 amino acids.

The rearrangement links TRBV7-9 to TRBJ1-2, with unresolved D. In germline, CDR1 is SEHNR, CDR2 FQNEAQ (reference sequence). V lost 0 bases and J lost 4, with 9 bases in between. CDR3 length: 14 amino acids. In DNA form, the CDR3 reads TGTGCCAGCAGCTTAGCCGGAGGGTCCTATGGCTACACCTTC. Amino acids: CASSLAGGSYGYTF.

There are a few counts of this clone. The V call is TRBV7-8, the J call TRBJ1-1; a weak D match, TRBD1 (6 bases). V shed 1 base and J shed 11 bases, with 14 bases lying between them. The length of the CDR3 is 13 residues. The germline V gene encodes CDR1 SGHVS and CDR2 FQNEAQ. The CDR3 bases are TGTGCCAGCAGCTTAGGGGGGGGCAGGGACGCTTTCTTT. Translation gives CASSLGGGRDAFF.